This passage covers 14 T cell receptor beta chains from one sample sequenced in a study of cytomegalovirus exposure and HLA in healthy donors. The PCR used 60 Vbeta and 13 Jbeta primers. Clones were sequenced by immunoSEQ multiplex PCR, and TCRdb holds only the in-frame ones, with some missing. There are 110,000 or so clones in the sample; 78% occur only once, and 1.3% lies in the top ten. The sequenced material came from PBMCs. The source of these receptors is a man aged 25-45 years in good health and CMV-seronegative.

For the CDR3, the DNA is TGTGCCAGTACTCACTATAAAGGACAGGGGTCAACCGGGGAGCTGTTTTTT. Its translation: CASTHYKGQGSTGELFF. V gene TRBV19 combines with J gene TRBJ2-2; 9 bases are a match to TRBD1. Trimming cost V 7 bases and J 5 bases; bases outside gene matches: 14. CDR1 is LNHDA and CDR2 is SQIVND in the germline V gene (reference sequence). CDR3 size: 17 residues.

The CDR3 sequence is CASSGPQGYEQYF. The CDR3 DNA sequence: TGTGCCAGCAGTGGACCCCAGGGCTACGAGCAGTACTTC. The chain employs TRBV6-1 and TRBJ2-7, with a possible D match to TRBD1 (5 bases). With 4 bases removed from V and 3 bases from J, the gap between germline ends came to 10 bases. The CDR3 sequence is 13 residues long. Germline V CDR1 and CDR2: MNHNS, SASEGT.

This clone occurred a few times. The J gene is TRBJ1-1, the V gene TRBV9; 11 bases align to TRBD1. The V gene's germline CDR1 is SGDLS and CDR2 YYNGEE. After removal of 2 bases from V and 4 bases from J, the junction contained 1 base not matched to a gene. CDR3 length: 14 residues. CDR3 region: CASSVGQGVTEAFF. The CDR3 bases are TGTGCCAGCAGCGTGGGACAGGGGGTCACTGAAGCTTTCTTT.

This sequence joins TRBV29-1 and TRBJ2-5, with D perhaps matching TRBD1 (6 bases). The length of the CDR3 is 13 residues. CDR1 is SQVTM, CDR2 ANQGSEA, per germline. The CDR3 spells CSVSKQGRETQYF. The CDR3 DNA sequence: TGCAGTGTTAGCAAACAGGGCCGGGAGACCCAGTACTTC.

The rearrangement links TRBV28 to TRBJ2-3, with 10 bases fitting TRBD1. Germline CDR1 reads MDHEN; CDR2 reads SYDVKM. The CDR3 length is 15 residues. After removal of 7 bases from V and 2 bases from J, the junction contained 6 bases not matched to a gene. This CDR3 reads CASILGQGNTDTQYF. The CDR3 coding sequence is TGTGCCAGCATCCTGGGACAGGGGAACACAGATACGCAGTATTTT. Full variable domain (missing parts from reference TRBV28 and TRBJ2-3): DVKVTQSSRYLVKRTGEKVFLECVQDMDHENMFWYRQDPGLGLRLIYFSYDVKMKEKGDIPEGYSVSREKKERFSLILESASTNQTSMYLCASILGQGNTDTQYFGPGTRLTVL.

There are many counts of this clone. The chain uses TRBV27 and TRBJ2-3; 13 bases fit TRBD2. V lost 5 bases, J lost 6 bases, and 14 bases stayed unmatched. The CDR3 loop spans 18 amino acids. CDR1 and CDR2 (germline): MNHEY, SMNVEV (reference sequence). The CDR3, as DNA: TGTGCCAGCAGTCCAGGACTAGCGGGAGTATTTGGGGCGGATACGCAGTATTTT. This translates into CASSPGLAGVFGADTQYF.

Only one count was recorded for this clone. V and J are TRBV2 and TRBJ2-5; D uncertain. The J call may be incorrect, as the DNA end agrees better with TRBJ2-7. The CDR3 has 11 residues. Germline CDR1 SNHLY, CDR2 FYNNEI. The CDR3: CASSLTYEQYF. In nucleotides, the CDR3 is TGTGCCAGCAGTCTTACCTACGAGCAGTACTTC.

V usage is TRBV5-6 and J usage is TRBJ1-1, with D perhaps matching TRBD1 (5 bases). The germline V gene encodes CDR1 SGHDT and CDR2 YYEEEE. Trimming pared 1 base from V and 0 bases from J, leaving 13 bases between. This CDR3 is 16 amino acids long. The CDR3 DNA reads TGTGCCAGCAGCTTGTCTACAGGATTTGTGAACACTGAAGCTTTCTTT. This encodes CASSLSTGFVNTEAFF.

This clone was seen more than once but under ten times. The chain has TRBV5-4 and TRBJ2-1; 8 bases fit TRBD2. The CDR3 sequence is 15 residues long. The ends lost 0 bases at V and 7 bases at J; junction bases unmatched: 6. Germline loops: CDR1 SGHNT, CDR2 YYREEE (reference sequence). The CDR3 here is CASSLASSGRNEQFF. CDR3 sequence (DNA): TGTGCCAGCAGCTTGGCTTCTAGCGGGCGGAATGAGCAGTTCTTC.

V is TRBV6-6 and J is TRBJ2-7; a weak D match, TRBD2 (8 bases). The CDR3 runs 12 residues. The V end lost 8 bases, the J end lost 5 bases, and 13 bases lay between the germline ends. Germline loops: CDR1 MNHNY, CDR2 SVGAGI (reference sequence). The CDR3 coding sequence is TGTGCCAGCCGACAGGGACTAGACGAGCAGTACTTC. This translates into CASRQGLDEQYF.

V usage is TRBV5-1 and J usage is TRBJ1-2; 9 nucleotides align to TRBD1. Looked up from germline, CDR1 is SGHRS and CDR2 is YFSETQ. The CDR3 length is 16 residues. Germline trimming cut 4 bases from V and 0 bases from J; bases unmatched to any gene: 7. CDR3 nucleotides: TGCGCCAGCAGCACGGGACAGGGAAGAACTAACTATGGCTACACCTTC. This codes for CASSTGQGRTNYGYTF.

Only one count was recorded for this clone. The chain carries TRBV5-6 and TRBJ1-3, with unresolved D. CDR1 SGHDT and CDR2 YYEEEE come from the germline V gene. Trimming took off 1 base at V and 2 bases at J, with 4 bases between the two ends. The CDR3 has 13 amino acids. CDR3 sequence: CASSLSAGNTIYF. CDR3 bases: TGTGCCAGCAGCTTGTCAGCTGGAAACACCATATATTTT.

This clone was recorded a few times. The rearrangement uses TRBV28 and TRBJ1-3; TRBD1 aligns across 8 bases. This CDR3 comprises 17 residues. Germline loops: CDR1 MDHEN, CDR2 SYDVKM. The V segment lost 4 bases and the J segment 0 bases; nucleotides outside the gene matches: 8. This chain's CDR3 is CASSSVSTGGSGNTIYF. DNA of the CDR3: TGTGCCAGCAGTTCAGTTTCCACAGGGGGCTCTGGAAACACCATATATTTT.

This chain connects TRBV10-3 to TRBJ1-1; the D is unclear. The CDR3 covers 15 residues. Germline V lookup: CDR1 ENHRY, CDR2 SYGVKD. Trimming left V 4 bases short and J 1 base short, with 13 bases between. CDR3 region: CAISGGEAQNTEAFF. In DNA, the CDR3 is TGTGCCATCAGTGGCGGGGAGGCCCAGAACACTGAAGCTTTCTTT.